The rows below give T cell receptor beta chains drawn from one sample of a study of shared clonotypes between healthy human individuals. The protocol was immunoSEQ multiplex PCR, while the TCRdb copy is restricted to in-frame clones and leaves out a portion. The sample records about 490,000 clones, about 79% being singletons. The sequencing input was PBMCs. Every receptor here comes from a woman aged 40-49 years in good health. Some clones in this sample may be carry-over from other donors' samples. Both conserved end residues are trimmed from each CDR3. Fields, in order: V gene, CDR3 protein.

TRBV9	ASSAGTGGYEQY
TRBV6-1	ASSEWGLGKDTEAF
TRBV4-3	ASSQDSRSNQPQH
TRBV20-1	SARSPYEQY
TRBV5-6	ASSRPPYIQY
TRBV6-5	ASRQYRGRTEAF
TRBV27	ASSFSGRNRGSYEQY
TRBV5-4	ASSPEGGSYEQY
TRBV6-5	ASSYPGDTQY
TRBV29-1	SVSRPGVNEKLF
TRBV18	ASSSPLLRNTEAF
TRBV18	ASSPLAGVSRGYGYT
TRBV7-8	ASSPLAIPEGGYT
TRBV21-1	ASSKRRRLTSRRENLHEQY
TRBV10-3	AISESNRASGYT
TRBV19	ASSPTLGNTIY
TRBV11-3	ASSPRRGVQTQY
TRBV10-3	AISESRGGLSGNTIY
TRBV27	ASSLFMGTDTQY
TRBV9	ASSVAWGLAGDEQY
TRBV19	ASSIAAGGETQY
TRBV27	ASSPRLVDEQF
TRBV18	ASSPPSTVNTEAF
TRBV27	ASSFGTSGSSYNEQF
TRBV27	ASSDLTSGNSGANVLT
TRBV10-2	ASTQSASGRLADTQY
TRBV28	ASSLGRYQPQH
TRBV28	ASSLFASTYEQY
TRBV5-5	ASSLGPRVNTGELF
TRBV19	ASSMEAGAPLEQY
TRBV4-2	ASRTGTSGYEQF
TRBV6-5	ASSYDRAGNTIY
TRBV25-1	ASSEVRDSEAF
TRBV7-8	ASSLAWTSGSVFNEQF
TRBV15	ATSLQMRGPPYEQY
TRBV21-1	ASSKGFTSDTQY
TRBV10-2	ASLLSYEQF
TRBV5-4	ASSLRGYTDTQY
TRBV15	ATSPGQREGGYEQY
TRBV6-5	ASSHHRGYTEAF
TRBV7-3	ASSSQWAEAF
TRBV2	ASSEGPGQGYEQY
TRBV6-5	ASSQGQVGPYEQY
TRBV28	ASSAGLAGPYNEQF
TRBV21-1	ASSPRQGRNTGELF